This T cell receptor (beta chain) was recovered during a study of identical twins. Study-level findings and limits: The study found weaker excess twin sharing in beta out-of-frame sequences. Twin pairs' shared out-of-frame alpha sequences were enriched in low generation probability.

This clonotype was recorded many times. The target antigen is unknown. The trim removed 7 bases at V and 9 bases at J, leaving 7 bases unmatched. This CDR3 is 15 amino acids long. Germline assignment: CDR1 KGHDR and CDR2 SFDVKD. The authors used template switching to add a universal primer site and gave cDNA unique molecular identifiers. TCRdb processed the 5' RACE reads anew with MiXCR; each CDR3 protein has one entry. The data contain hundreds of thousands of distinct CDR3 sequences, 8.6% of them singletons. The same sample was also studied in work on yellow fever vaccine responses in identical twins.

The clonotype originates from a woman aged 18-30 years in good health. The rearrangement links TRBV24-1 to TRBJ2-1; 14 bases agree with TRBD2. The source material was PBMCs. The CDR3 loop reads CATSPGTSGSGEQFF. For the CDR3, the DNA is TGTGCCACCAGCCCCGGGACTAGCGGGAGTGGTGAGCAGTTCTTC.